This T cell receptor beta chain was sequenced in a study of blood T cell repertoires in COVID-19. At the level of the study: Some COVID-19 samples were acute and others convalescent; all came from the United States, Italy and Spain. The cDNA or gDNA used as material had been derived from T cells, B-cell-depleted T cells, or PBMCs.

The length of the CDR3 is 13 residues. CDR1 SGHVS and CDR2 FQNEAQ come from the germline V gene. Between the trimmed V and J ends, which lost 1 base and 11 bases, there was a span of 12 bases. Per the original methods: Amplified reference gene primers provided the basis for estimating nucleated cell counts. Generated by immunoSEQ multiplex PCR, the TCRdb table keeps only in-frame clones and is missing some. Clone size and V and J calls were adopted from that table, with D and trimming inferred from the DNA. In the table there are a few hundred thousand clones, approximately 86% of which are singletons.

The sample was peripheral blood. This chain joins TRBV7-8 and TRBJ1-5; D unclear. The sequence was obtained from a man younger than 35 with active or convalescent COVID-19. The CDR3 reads CASSLGVEGSQHF. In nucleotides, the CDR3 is TGTGCCAGCAGCTTAGGGGTTGAGGGTTCCCAGCATTTT.